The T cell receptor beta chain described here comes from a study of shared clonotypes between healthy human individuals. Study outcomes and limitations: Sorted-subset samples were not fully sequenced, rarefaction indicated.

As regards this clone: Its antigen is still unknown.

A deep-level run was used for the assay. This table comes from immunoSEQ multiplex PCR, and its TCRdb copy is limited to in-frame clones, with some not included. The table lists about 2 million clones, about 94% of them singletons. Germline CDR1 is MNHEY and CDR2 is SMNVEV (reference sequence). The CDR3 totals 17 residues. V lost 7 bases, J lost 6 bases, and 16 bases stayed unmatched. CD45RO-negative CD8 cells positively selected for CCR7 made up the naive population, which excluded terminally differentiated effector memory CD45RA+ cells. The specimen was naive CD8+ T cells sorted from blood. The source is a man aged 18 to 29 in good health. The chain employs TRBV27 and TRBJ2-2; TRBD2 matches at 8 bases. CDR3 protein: CASKIGEGLVQPGELFF. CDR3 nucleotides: TGTGCCAGCAAAATTGGCGAGGGACTAGTACAGCCCGGGGAGCTGTTTTTT.